This T cell receptor (beta chain) derives from a study of identical twins. Using its own MiXCR run on the 5' RACE reads, TCRdb lists one record per CDR3 protein. The sample lists roughly 690,000 distinct CDR3 sequences; 5.5% to 7.5% were seen once. At least ten counts were recorded for this clonotype. CDR3 size: 15 residues. The germline gives CDR1 MNHEY, CDR2 SVGEGT. J was trimmed by 8 bases and V by 1 base; bases with no gene match: 8. Healthy Caucasians were all of the donors. The chain couples TRBV6-2 or TRBV6-3 to TRBJ2-1, with 7 positions matching TRBD2. The sequenced sample consisted of naive T cells sorted from blood. The clonotype comes from a man between 18 and 29 years old in good health. DNA of the CDR3: TGTGCCAGCAGTTACTGGGGGAGGGCCATTGATGAGCAGTTCTTC. It codes for CASSYWGRAIDEQFF.